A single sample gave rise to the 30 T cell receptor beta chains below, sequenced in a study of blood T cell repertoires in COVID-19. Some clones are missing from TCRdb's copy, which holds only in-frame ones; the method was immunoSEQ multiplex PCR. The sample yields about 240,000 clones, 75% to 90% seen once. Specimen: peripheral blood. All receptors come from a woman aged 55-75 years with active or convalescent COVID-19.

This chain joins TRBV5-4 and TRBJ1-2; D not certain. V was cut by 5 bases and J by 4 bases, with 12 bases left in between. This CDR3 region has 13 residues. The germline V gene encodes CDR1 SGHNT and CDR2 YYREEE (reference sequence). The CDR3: CASRPIGGYGYTF. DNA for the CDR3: TGTGCCAGCAGGCCCATCGGCGGCTATGGCTACACCTTC.

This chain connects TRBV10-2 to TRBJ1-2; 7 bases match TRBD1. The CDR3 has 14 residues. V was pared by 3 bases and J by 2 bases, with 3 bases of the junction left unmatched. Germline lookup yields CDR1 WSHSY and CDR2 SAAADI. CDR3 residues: CASSESRGNYGYTF. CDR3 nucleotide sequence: TGCGCCAGCAGTGAATCCAGGGGGAACTATGGCTACACCTTC.

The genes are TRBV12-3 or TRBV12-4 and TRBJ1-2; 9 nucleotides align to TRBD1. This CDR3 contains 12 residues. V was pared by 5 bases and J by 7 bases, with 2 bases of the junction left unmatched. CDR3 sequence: CASSQTGGGYTF. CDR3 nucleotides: TGTGCCAGCAGTCAGACAGGGGGTGGCTACACCTTC.

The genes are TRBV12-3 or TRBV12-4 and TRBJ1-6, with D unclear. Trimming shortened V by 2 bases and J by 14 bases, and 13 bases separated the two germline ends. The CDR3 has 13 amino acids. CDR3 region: CASSLTTNQALHF. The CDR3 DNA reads TGTGCCAGCAGTTTAACGACAAACCAGGCCCTCCACTTT.

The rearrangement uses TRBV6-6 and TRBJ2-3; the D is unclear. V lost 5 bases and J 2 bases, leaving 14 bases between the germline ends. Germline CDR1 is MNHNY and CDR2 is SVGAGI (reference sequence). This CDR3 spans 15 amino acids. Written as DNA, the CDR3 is TGTGCCAGCAGTGTACAGTTTCGGTCCACAGATACGCAGTATTTT. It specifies CASSVQFRSTDTQYF.

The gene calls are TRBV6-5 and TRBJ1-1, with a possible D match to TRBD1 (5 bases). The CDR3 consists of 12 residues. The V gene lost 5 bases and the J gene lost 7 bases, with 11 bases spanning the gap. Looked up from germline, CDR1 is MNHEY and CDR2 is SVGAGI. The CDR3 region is CASSQRGGEAFF. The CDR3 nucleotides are TGTGCCAGCAGTCAAAGGGGCGGTGAAGCTTTCTTT.

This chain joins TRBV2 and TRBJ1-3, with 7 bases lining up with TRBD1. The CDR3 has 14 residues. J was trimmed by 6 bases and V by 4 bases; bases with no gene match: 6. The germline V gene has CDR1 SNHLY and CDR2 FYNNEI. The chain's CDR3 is CASSAWTGLNTIYF. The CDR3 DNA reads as TGTGCCAGCAGTGCCTGGACAGGACTAAACACCATATATTTT.

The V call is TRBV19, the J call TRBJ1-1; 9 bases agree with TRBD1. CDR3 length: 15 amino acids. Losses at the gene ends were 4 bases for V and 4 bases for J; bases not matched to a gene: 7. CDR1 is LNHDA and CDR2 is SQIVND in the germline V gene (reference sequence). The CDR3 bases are TGTGCCAGTAGTACCGCCGGGACAGGGTTCACTGAAGCTTTCTTT. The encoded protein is CASSTAGTGFTEAFF. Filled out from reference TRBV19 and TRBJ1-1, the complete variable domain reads DGGITQSPKYLFRKEGQNVTLSCEQNLNHDAMYWYRQDPGQGLRLIYYSQIVNDFQKGDIAEGYSVSREKKESFPLTVTSAQKNPTAFYLCASSTAGTGFTEAFFGQGTRLTVV.

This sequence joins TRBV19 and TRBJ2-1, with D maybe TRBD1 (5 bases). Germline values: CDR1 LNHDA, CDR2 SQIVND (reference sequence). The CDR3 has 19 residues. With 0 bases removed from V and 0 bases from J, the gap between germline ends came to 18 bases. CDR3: CASSIEGHRSSLSYNEQFF. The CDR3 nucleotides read TGTGCCAGTAGTATAGAGGGGCACAGGAGCAGTCTCTCCTACAATGAGCAGTTCTTC. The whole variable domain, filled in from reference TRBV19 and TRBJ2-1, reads DGGITQSPKYLFRKEGQNVTLSCEQNLNHDAMYWYRQDPGQGLRLIYYSQIVNDFQKGDIAEGYSVSREKKESFPLTVTSAQKNPTAFYLCASSIEGHRSSLSYNEQFFGPGTRLTVL.

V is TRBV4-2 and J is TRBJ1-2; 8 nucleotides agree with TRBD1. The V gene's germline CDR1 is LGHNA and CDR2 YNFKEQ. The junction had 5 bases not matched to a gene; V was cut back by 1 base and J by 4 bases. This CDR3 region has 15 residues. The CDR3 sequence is CASSQAGGVGYGYTF. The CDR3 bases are TGTGCCAGCAGCCAAGCAGGGGGCGTTGGCTATGGCTACACCTTC.

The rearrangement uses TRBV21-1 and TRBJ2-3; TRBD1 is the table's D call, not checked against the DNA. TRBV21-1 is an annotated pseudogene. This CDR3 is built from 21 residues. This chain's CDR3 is CASSPRQGTSGQGIATDTQYF. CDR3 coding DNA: TGTGCCAGCAGCCCCAGACAGGGAACATCGGGACAGGGAATAGCCACAGATACGCAGTATTTT.

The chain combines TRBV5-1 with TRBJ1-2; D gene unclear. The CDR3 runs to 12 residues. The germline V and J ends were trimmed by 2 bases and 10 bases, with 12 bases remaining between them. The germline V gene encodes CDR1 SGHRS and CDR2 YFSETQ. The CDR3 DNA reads TGCGCCAGCAGCTTTGGTTCCAGATTCTACACCTTC. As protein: CASSFGSRFYTF.

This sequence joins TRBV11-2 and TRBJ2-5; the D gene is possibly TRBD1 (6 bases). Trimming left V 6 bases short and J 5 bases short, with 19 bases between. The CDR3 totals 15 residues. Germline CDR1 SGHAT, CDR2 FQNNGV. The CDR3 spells CASSRTGLDGETQYF. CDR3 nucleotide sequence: TGTGCCAGCAGTCGAACAGGGTTGGATGGGGAGACCCAGTACTTC.

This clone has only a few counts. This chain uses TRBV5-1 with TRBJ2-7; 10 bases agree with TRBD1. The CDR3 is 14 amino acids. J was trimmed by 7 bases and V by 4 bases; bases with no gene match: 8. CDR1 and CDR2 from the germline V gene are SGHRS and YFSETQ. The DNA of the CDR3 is TGCGCCAGCAGCCACCGACAGGGGGCGGGGGAGCAGTACTTC. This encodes CASSHRQGAGEQYF.

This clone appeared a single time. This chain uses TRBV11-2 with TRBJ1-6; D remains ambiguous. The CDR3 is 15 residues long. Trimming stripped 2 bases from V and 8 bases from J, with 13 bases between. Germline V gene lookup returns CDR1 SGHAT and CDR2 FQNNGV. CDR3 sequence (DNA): TGTGCCAGCAGCTTATCGCAGGTCGGGGATTCACCCCTCCACTTT. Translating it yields CASSLSQVGDSPLHF.

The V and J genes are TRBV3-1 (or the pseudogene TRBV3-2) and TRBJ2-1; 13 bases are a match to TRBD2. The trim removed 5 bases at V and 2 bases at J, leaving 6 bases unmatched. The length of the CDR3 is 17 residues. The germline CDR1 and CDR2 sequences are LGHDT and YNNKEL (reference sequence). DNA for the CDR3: TGTGCCAGCAGCGGTACTAGCGGGGGGGCCCCCTACAATGAGCAGTTCTTC. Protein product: CASSGTSGGAPYNEQFF.

CDR3 in amino acids: CASRPGTNNEQFF. CDR3 nucleotide sequence: TGCGCCAGCAGGCCCGGGACTAACAATGAGCAGTTCTTC. The rearrangement links TRBV10-2 to TRBJ2-1; 7 bases are a match to TRBD2. V lost 6 bases and J lost 5; bases outside the gene matches: 4. The CDR3 loop spans 13 amino acids. Germline lookup yields CDR1 WSHSY and CDR2 SAAADI.

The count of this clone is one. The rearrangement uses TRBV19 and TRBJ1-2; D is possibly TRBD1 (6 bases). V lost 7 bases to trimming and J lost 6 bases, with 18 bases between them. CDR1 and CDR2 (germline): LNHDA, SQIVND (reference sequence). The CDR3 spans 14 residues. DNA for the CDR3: TGTGCCAGTACGAACCGACAGGCGAGAGATGGCTACACCTTC. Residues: CASTNRQARDGYTF. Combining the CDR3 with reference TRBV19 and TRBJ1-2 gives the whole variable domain DGGITQSPKYLFRKEGQNVTLSCEQNLNHDAMYWYRQDPGQGLRLIYYSQIVNDFQKGDIAEGYSVSREKKESFPLTVTSAQKNPTAFYLCASTNRQARDGYTFGSGTRLTVV.

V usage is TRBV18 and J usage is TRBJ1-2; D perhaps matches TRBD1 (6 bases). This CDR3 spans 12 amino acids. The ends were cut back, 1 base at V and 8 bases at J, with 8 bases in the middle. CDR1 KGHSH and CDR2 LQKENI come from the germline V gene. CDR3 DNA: TGTGCCAGCTCACCACAGGGGGAAGGCTACACCTTC. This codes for CASSPQGEGYTF.

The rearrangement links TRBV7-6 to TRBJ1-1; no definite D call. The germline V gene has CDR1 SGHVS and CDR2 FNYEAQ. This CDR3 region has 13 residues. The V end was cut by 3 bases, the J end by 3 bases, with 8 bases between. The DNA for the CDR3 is TGTGCCAGCAGCTTGTCTCGGGACACTGAAGCTTTCTTT. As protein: CASSLSRDTEAFF.

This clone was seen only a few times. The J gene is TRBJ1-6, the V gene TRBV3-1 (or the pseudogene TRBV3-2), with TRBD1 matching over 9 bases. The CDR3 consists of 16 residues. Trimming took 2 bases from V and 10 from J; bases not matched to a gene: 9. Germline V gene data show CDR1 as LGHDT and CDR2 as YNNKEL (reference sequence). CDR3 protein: CASSQTTGGSGSPLHF. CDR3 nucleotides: TGTGCCAGCAGCCAAACAACAGGGGGCTCGGGATCACCCCTCCACTTT.

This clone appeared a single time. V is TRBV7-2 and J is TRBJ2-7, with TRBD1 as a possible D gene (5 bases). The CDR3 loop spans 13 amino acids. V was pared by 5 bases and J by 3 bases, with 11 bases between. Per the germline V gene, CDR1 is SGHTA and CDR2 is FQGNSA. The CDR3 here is CASSRGRYYEQYF. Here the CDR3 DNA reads TGTGCCAGCAGCAGGGGCAGGTACTACGAGCAGTACTTC.

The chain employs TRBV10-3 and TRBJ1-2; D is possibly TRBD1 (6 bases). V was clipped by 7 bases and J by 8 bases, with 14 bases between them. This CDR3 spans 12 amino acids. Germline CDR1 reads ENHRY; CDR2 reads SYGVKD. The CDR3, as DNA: TGTGCCATCACCGGGTCAGGGGTGGGCTACACCTTC. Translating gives CAITGSGVGYTF.

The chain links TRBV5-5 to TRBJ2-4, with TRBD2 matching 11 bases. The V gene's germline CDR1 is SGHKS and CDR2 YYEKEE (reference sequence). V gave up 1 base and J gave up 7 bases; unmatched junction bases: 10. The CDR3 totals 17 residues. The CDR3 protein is CASSLSGLAGGWNIQYF. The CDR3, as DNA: TGTGCCAGCAGCTTGAGTGGTCTAGCGGGGGGCTGGAACATTCAGTACTTC.

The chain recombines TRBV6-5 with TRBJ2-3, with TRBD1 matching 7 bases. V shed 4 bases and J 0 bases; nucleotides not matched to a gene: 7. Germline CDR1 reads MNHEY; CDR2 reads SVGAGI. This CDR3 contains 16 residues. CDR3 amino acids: CASSSRTGISTDTQYF. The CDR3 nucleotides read TGTGCCAGCAGTTCCCGGACAGGAATTAGCACAGATACGCAGTATTTT.

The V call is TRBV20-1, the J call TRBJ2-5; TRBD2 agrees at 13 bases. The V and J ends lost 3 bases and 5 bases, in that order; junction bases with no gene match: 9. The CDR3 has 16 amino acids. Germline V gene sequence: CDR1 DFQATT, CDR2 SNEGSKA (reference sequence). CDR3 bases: TGCAGTGCTAGTCGACTAGCGGGGGGCGAAAGGGAGACCCAGTACTTC. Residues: CSASRLAGGERETQYF.

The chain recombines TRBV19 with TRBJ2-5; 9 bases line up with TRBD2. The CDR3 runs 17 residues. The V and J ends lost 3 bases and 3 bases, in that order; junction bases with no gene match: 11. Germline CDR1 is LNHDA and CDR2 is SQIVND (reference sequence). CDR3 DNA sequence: TGTGCCAGTAGTATTAGTCTAGCGGGGAGGTCGGAAGAGACCCAGTACTTC. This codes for CASSISLAGRSEETQYF.

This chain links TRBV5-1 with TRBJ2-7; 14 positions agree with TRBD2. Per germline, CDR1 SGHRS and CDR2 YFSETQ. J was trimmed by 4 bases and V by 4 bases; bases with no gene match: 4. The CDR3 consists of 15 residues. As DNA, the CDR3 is TGCGCCAGCAGCACCCGACTAGCGGGGGGGTACGAGCAGTACTTC. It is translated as CASSTRLAGGYEQYF.

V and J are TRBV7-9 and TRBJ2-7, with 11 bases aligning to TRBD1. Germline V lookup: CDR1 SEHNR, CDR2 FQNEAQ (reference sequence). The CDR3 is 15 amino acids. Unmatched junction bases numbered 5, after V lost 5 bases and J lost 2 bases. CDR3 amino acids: CASSIPGQGAYEQYF. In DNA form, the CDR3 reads TGTGCCAGCAGCATACCGGGACAGGGGGCCTACGAGCAGTACTTC.

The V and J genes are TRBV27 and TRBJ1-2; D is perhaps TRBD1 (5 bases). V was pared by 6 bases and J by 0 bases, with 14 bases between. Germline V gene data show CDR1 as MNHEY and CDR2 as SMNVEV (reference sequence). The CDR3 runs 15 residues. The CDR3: CASREGSTPNYGYTF. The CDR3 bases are TGTGCCAGCAGGGAGGGGTCCACTCCTAACTATGGCTACACCTTC.